Listed below are T cell receptor beta chains from one sample, sequenced in a study of T cells after yellow fever vaccination. TCRdb itself ran the 5' RACE reads through MiXCR, one entry per CDR3 protein. The sample contains about 320,000 distinct CDR3 sequences, 3.5% to 5% of which appear only once. The source was PBMCs, collected 15 days after the yellow fever booster vaccination. The receptors stem from a man between 18 and 29 years old who received the YFV17D yellow fever vaccine. Both conserved end residues are part of each CDR3. D genes are given only for firm matches. The listing skips clone size in some rows; elsewhere it reads once, few, many or a size class.

>TRBV7-2|TRBD1|TRBJ2-5|many
TGTGCCAGCAGCTTAATAGTCGCAGGGGGCGGCGAGACCCAGTACTTC
CASSLIVAGGGETQYF
>TRBV20-1|TRBD2|TRBJ2-1|many
TGCAGTGCTAGAGATCCTCGCGGGGGGTACAATGAGCAGTTCTTC
CSARDPRGGYNEQFF
>TRBV2|NA|TRBJ2-5|few
TGTGCCAGCAGTGGAGGGGGGCCTGAGGGCGAGACCCAGTACTTC
CASSGGGPEGETQYF
>TRBV5-6|NA|TRBJ2-7|NA
TGTGCCAGCACCCGAGACAGATTCCACTCCTACGAGCAGTACTTC
CASTRDRFHSYEQYF
>TRBV12-3/TRBV12-4|NA|TRBJ2-2|many
TGTGCCAGCAGGAGTACAGGGTCTGGGGAGCTGTTTTTT
CASRSTGSGELFF
>TRBV7-8|NA|TRBJ2-5|many
TGTGCCAGCAGCTTAGCTAGGGGAGCCCAGTACTTC
CASSLARGAQYF
>TRBV12-3/TRBV12-4|TRBD2|TRBJ2-4|many
TGTGCCAGCAGTTTATCAGGGCGGGGGGCGGCCAAAAACATTCAGTACTTC
CASSLSGRGAAKNIQYF
>TRBV20-1|NA|TRBJ1-4|many
TGCAGTGCTAGCGAACATCCGGGCGCAACTAATGAAAAACTGTTTTTT
CSASEHPGATNEKLFF
>TRBV29-1|NA|TRBJ2-3|many
TGCAGCGGGGGGACACGCCCTGACACAGATACGCAGTATTTT
CSGGTRPDTDTQYF
>TRBV9|NA|TRBJ2-1|few
TGTGCCAGCAGCACCCTCCCAAGCTCCTACAATGAGCAGTTCTTC
CASSTLPSSYNEQFF
>TRBV20-1|NA|TRBJ1-2|NA
TGCAGTGCTACCCCGGGGGTCAACTATGGCTACACCTTC
CSATPGVNYGYTF
>TRBV5-1|NA|TRBJ2-5|many
TGCGCCAGCAGCTTGGCCTCAGGGGGGTACCAAGAGACCCAGTACTTC
CASSLASGGYQETQYF
>TRBV4-3|TRBD1|TRBJ2-3|NA
TGCGCCAGCAGCCCGGGACAGGGGGACGCAGATACGCAGTATTTT
CASSPGQGDADTQYF
>TRBV27|TRBD1|TRBJ1-2|NA
TGTGCCAGCAGTTTGCAGGGGGGTAGGAACTATGGCTACACCTTC
CASSLQGGRNYGYTF
>TRBV12-3/TRBV12-4|TRBD1|TRBJ2-7|many
TGTGCCAGCACCGGGACAGGGAGCTCCTACGAGCAGTACTTC
CASTGTGSSYEQYF
>TRBV27|NA|TRBJ2-5|NA
TGTGCCAGCAGTTTTAACTCTGAAGAGACCCAGTACTTC
CASSFNSEETQYF
>TRBV24-1|NA|TRBJ1-3|many
TGTGCCACCATGACAGATCCTCCTGGAAACACCATATATTTT
CATMTDPPGNTIYF
>TRBV10-3|NA|TRBJ1-2|many
TGTGCCATCAGTGAGGCGGAGGACGCTGGTGGCTACACCTTC
CAISEAEDAGGYTF
>TRBV7-2|TRBD2|TRBJ2-1|NA
TGTGCCAGCAGCTTAGGGACTAGTAAGCCGGAGCAGTTCTTC
CASSLGTSKPEQFF
>TRBV7-9|NA|TRBJ1-1|few
TGTGCCAGCAGCCGCCGCACTGAAGCTTTCTTT
CASSRRTEAFF
>TRBV20-1|NA|TRBJ2-6|NA
TGCAGTGCCCCCGGGACATGGAGCTCTGGGGCCAACGTCCTGACTTTC
CSAPGTWSSGANVLTF
>TRBV29-1|NA|TRBJ2-1|few
TGCAGCGTGAGGTGGGGGGCTTCCTACAATGAGCAGTTCTTC
CSVRWGASYNEQFF
>TRBV7-2|TRBD2|TRBJ2-1|NA
TGTGCCAGCAGCGTGCGGGGAGGGACTCTCTCCTACAATGAGCAGTTCTTC
CASSVRGGTLSYNEQFF
>TRBV7-6|NA|TRBJ2-3|NA
TGTGCCAGCAGCTTTTTCTCCGCGGATTCAGATACGCAGTATTTT
CASSFFSADSDTQYF
>TRBV3-1|TRBD2|TRBJ2-3|few
TGTGCCAGCAGCCAAGGACTAGCGGGGGTTACTAGCACAGATACGCAGTATTTT
CASSQGLAGVTSTDTQYF
>TRBV4-1|NA|TRBJ2-2|NA
TGCGCCAGCAGCCAAGAGCGGGTGAATACCGGGGAGCTGTTTTTT
CASSQERVNTGELFF
>TRBV5-4|NA|TRBJ2-2|NA
TGTGCCAGCAGCCAATTTGTTACCGGGGAGCTGTTTTTT
CASSQFVTGELFF
>TRBV9|NA|TRBJ2-3|few
TGTGCCAGCAGCGTGGGGGGGGCGCTCCCCGGGGCAGATACGCAGTATTTT
CASSVGGALPGADTQYF
>TRBV29-1|NA|TRBJ2-7|many
TGCAGCGTTGGACGGACTGACTCCTACGAGCAGTACTTC
CSVGRTDSYEQYF
>TRBV5-1|TRBD2|TRBJ2-3|few
TGCGCCACGAAACTAGCGCAGCTGGGAGATACGCAGTATTTT
CATKLAQLGDTQYF
>TRBV20-1|TRBD2|TRBJ2-5|few
TGCAGTGCTAAGGATGTAGCGGGGGGTGGTTTGGGAGAGACCCAGTACTTC
CSAKDVAGGGLGETQYF
>TRBV6-5|NA|TRBJ1-2|many
TGTGCCAGCAGCCCTCTTGGGGGTCCCCTTAACTATGGCTACACCTTC
CASSPLGGPLNYGYTF
>TRBV6-1|NA|TRBJ2-3|NA
TGTGCCAGCACCGGGACACTTTGGGATACGCAGTATTTT
CASTGTLWDTQYF
>TRBV20-1|TRBD1|TRBJ1-2|many
TGCAGTGCTAGAGTTATCGCCGGGACAGGGGGCAAGGGCTATGGCTACACCTTC
CSARVIAGTGGKGYGYTF
>TRBV7-2|TRBD2|TRBJ2-2|few
TGTGCCAGCAGCTTAGTGCGGGAGTCAGGGGAGCTGTTTTTT
CASSLVRESGELFF
>TRBV6-5|TRBD1|TRBJ1-2|few
TGTGCCAGCAGTGTAGGGACAGGGGACGGCTACACCTTC
CASSVGTGDGYTF
>TRBV27|NA|TRBJ1-5|many
TGTGCCAGCAGACGAGGGCCACTCTTGCCCCAGCATTTT
CASRRGPLLPQHF
>TRBV13|TRBD1|TRBJ1-2|NA
TGTGCCAGCAGCGCCGGCGGGACAGAACGATATGGCTACACCTTC
CASSAGGTERYGYTF
>TRBV20-1|NA|TRBJ2-5|many
TGCAGTGCTAGGCCGGGAGAGACCCAGTACTTC
CSARPGETQYF
>TRBV3-1|NA|TRBJ2-7|few
TGTGCCAGCAGTTACCCCGGTGGCACCGAGCAGTACTTC
CASSYPGGTEQYF
>TRBV20-1|TRBD1|TRBJ1-2|many
TGCAGTGCTGAAAGGGGGCGAGTAACCTTC
CSAERGRVTF
>TRBV5-6|NA|TRBJ2-5|many
TGTGCCAGCAGCTTGGACATGGTTAAGACCCAGTACTTC
CASSLDMVKTQYF
>TRBV7-2|NA|TRBJ2-5|NA
TGTGCCAGCAGCTTTGGAGGGGGGAAGGAGACCCAGTACTTC
CASSFGGGKETQYF
>TRBV24-1|NA|TRBJ2-3|many
TGTGCCACCAGTGAGAATTCCGGGACTGCGCAGTATTTT
CATSENSGTAQYF
>TRBV29-1|TRBD1|TRBJ1-5|NA
TGCAGCGTTTCCGGACAGGGCCATCAGCCCCAGCATTTT
CSVSGQGHQPQHF
>TRBV28|TRBD1|TRBJ2-7|NA
TGTGCCAGCAAAACAGGGGTGGTATACGAGCAGTACTTC
CASKTGVVYEQYF
>TRBV5-6|NA|TRBJ2-1|few
TGTGCCAGCAGCTTGGAGGGGGCGGGGAGCTCCTACAATGAGCAGTTCTTC
CASSLEGAGSSYNEQFF
>TRBV10-3|TRBD1|TRBJ1-1|many
TGTGCCATCAGTAAATCCGGGACAGGGGTGAGCACTGAAGCTTTCTTT
CAISKSGTGVSTEAFF
>TRBV12-3/TRBV12-4|NA|TRBJ2-2|many
TGTGCCAGCAGTTTAGGGGCCGGGACCGGGGAGCTGTTTTTT
CASSLGAGTGELFF
>TRBV20-1|TRBD1|TRBJ2-6|NA
TGCAGTGTGGGCGTCGGGACAGGGGTTGGGAACGTCCTGACTTTC
CSVGVGTGVGNVLTF
>TRBV5-1|NA|TRBJ2-7|many
TGCGCCAGCTTAACTGACGGCTTCTACGAGCAGTACTTC
CASLTDGFYEQYF
>TRBV7-9|TRBD2|TRBJ2-1|many
TGTGCCAGCAGTTGGCCTAGCGGGGAGTACAATGAGCAGTTCTTC
CASSWPSGEYNEQFF
>TRBV6-1|NA|TRBJ1-1|many
TGTGCCAGCAGAAGACAGGAGAACACTGAAGCTTTCTTT
CASRRQENTEAFF
>TRBV6-2/TRBV6-3|NA|TRBJ2-7|many
TGTGCCAGCACCTTCGGAGCTGCCTACGAGCAGTACTTC
CASTFGAAYEQYF
>TRBV12-3/TRBV12-4|TRBD1|TRBJ1-1|many
TGTGCCAGCAGTTTGGGGACAGGGTCTTTCTTT
CASSLGTGSFF
>TRBV20-1|NA|TRBJ2-7|many
TGCAGTGCTAGGGTTCCCGGTGTGGCCCGCGAGCAGTACTTC
CSARVPGVAREQYF
>TRBV5-1|NA|TRBJ2-1|many
TGCGCCAGCAGCCTTCGACCAGGCAATGAGCAGTTCTTC
CASSLRPGNEQFF